This T cell receptor (beta chain) originates from a study of radiotherapy plus CTLA-4 blockade in lung cancer. With ipilimumab providing CTLA-4 blockade, focal radiation was administered to patients who had chemo-refractory metastatic non-small-cell lung cancer. Data came from immunoSEQ multiplex PCR; TCRdb stores just in-frame clones and leaves some out. The sample lists approximately 82,000 clones, around 86% occurring once. Trimming at V came to 5 bases and at J to 4 bases, leaving 3 bases not matched to a gene. The CDR3 runs to 14 residues. CDR1 SGHTA and CDR2 FQGNSA come from the germline V gene.

The source of this sequence is a human donor with non-small cell lung cancer that progressed on radiotherapy plus ipilimumab. This sample comprised peripheral blood, obtained from a patient treated with radiotherapy plus ipilimumab. The chain joins TRBV7-2 to TRBJ2-2; TRBD2 matches 8 bases. The CDR3 bases are TGTGCCAGCAGCGCCGGACTAGCCACCGGGGAGCTGTTTTTT. Its protein is CASSAGLATGELFF. Based on the CDR3 plus reference TRBV7-2 and TRBJ2-2, the full variable domain is GAGVSQSPSNKVTEKGKDVELRCDPISGHTALYWYRQSLGQGLEFLIYFQGNSAPDKSGLPSDRFSAERTGGSVSTLTIQRTQQEDSAVYLCASSAGLATGELFFGEGSRLTVL.